This TCR beta chain was captured by sequencing in a study of T cell responses to AZD1222 COVID-19 vaccine. Study-wide results and caveats: Repertoires were sampled only after the peak T cell response.

Germline CDR1 reads LGHNA; CDR2 reads YNFKEQ. The CDR3 contains 17 residues. V lost 4 bases and J 0 bases, leaving 16 bases between the germline ends. In regard to this clone: The antigen remains unidentified.

Clones were sequenced by immunoSEQ multiplex PCR, and TCRdb holds only the in-frame ones, with some missing. The sample has about 120,000 clones, approximately 85% seen once; the top ten hold roughly 3.7%. Specimen: peripheral blood, collected on day 0 of MenACWY control vaccination. The TCR was taken from an adult in good health. The chain recombines TRBV4-2 with TRBJ2-1; D call uncertain. The CDR3 region has the DNA TGTGCCAGCAGCCTTATCAGAGCCACTCACTCCTACAATGAGCAGTTCTTC. Protein product: CASSLIRATHSYNEQFF.